Presented here are 19 T cell receptor beta chains from one specimen sequenced in a study of CD8 T cells in Susac syndrome. Reverse transcription of roughly 0.5 to 1 ug RNA was performed with random hexamers. TCRdb itself ran the immunoSEQ multiplex PCR reads through MiXCR, one entry per CDR3 protein. The sample gives 75,000 to 80,000 distinct CDR3 sequences, approximately 94% of which show up once; 0.52% is in the top ten. Sequences were obtained from CD8+ T cells from PBMCs. These receptors came from a human donor with Susac syndrome.

V and J are TRBV5-1 and TRBJ1-1; D gene unclear. CDR1 and CDR2 from the germline V gene are SGHRS and YFSETQ. The length of the CDR3 is 12 residues. The V end was cut by 4 bases, the J end by 4 bases, with 8 bases between. DNA of the CDR3: TGCGCCAGCAGCCCCGGCCCCACTGAAGCTTTCTTT. Its translation is CASSPGPTEAFF.

The V and J genes are TRBV7-2 and TRBJ2-7, with no clear D. Germline-derived CDR1 and CDR2 are SGHTA and FQGNSA. The CDR3 has 14 amino acids. The germline V and J ends were trimmed by 4 bases and 6 bases, with 16 bases remaining between them. CDR3 bases: TGTGCCAGCAGCTCCTCTCGACAAGCCGGCGAGCAGTACTTC. This encodes CASSSSRQAGEQYF.

The rearrangement links TRBV4-1 to TRBJ1-2; D unclear. The CDR3 is made up of 16 amino acids. V lost 1 base, J lost 2 bases, and 14 bases lay in between. Germline CDR1 is MGHRA and CDR2 is YSYEKL. As DNA, the CDR3 is TGCGCCAGCAGCCAAGTATTATCGGGGTTGAACTATGGCTACACCTTC. It is translated as CASSQVLSGLNYGYTF.

The chain is built from TRBV20-1 and TRBJ1-2; D might be TRBD1 (6 bases). Germline V lookup: CDR1 DFQATT, CDR2 SNEGSKA (reference sequence). The ends were cut back, 6 bases at V and 5 bases at J, with 10 bases in the middle. This CDR3 has 11 amino acids. The chain's CDR3 is CSADRSYGYTF. The DNA for the CDR3 is TGCAGTGCCGACAGGTCATATGGCTACACCTTC.

The chain joins TRBV3-1 to TRBJ2-7; D gene unclear. Germline values: CDR1 LGHDT, CDR2 YNNKEL (reference sequence). This CDR3 is built from 15 residues. V was trimmed by 1 base and J by 4 bases, leaving 14 bases between them. CDR3 nucleotides: TGTGCCAGCAGCCAAGCGGCAACCCTGGGGTACGAGCAGTACTTC. This encodes CASSQAATLGYEQYF.

The chain links TRBV4-1 to TRBJ1-6; the D is unclear. Between the trimmed V and J ends, which lost 1 base and 3 bases, there was a span of 7 bases. This CDR3 region has 15 residues. Germline lookup yields CDR1 MGHRA and CDR2 YSYEKL. The CDR3 loop reads CASSQGFLYNSPLHF. Here the CDR3 DNA reads TGCGCCAGCAGCCAAGGCTTTCTCTATAATTCACCCCTCCACTTT.

The chain links TRBV7-3 to TRBJ2-7; unclear D gene. Per the germline V gene, CDR1 is SGHTA and CDR2 is FQGTGA. CDR3 size: 14 residues. Deletions cut 0 bases from V and 0 bases from J, with 6 bases between. The CDR3: CASSLTGGSYEQYF. CDR3 in DNA: TGTGCCAGCAGCTTAACCGGTGGCTCCTACGAGCAGTACTTC.

This clonotype was picked up a small number of times. This rearrangement joins TRBV6-2 or TRBV6-3 to TRBJ1-5; D ambiguous. The CDR3 totals 12 residues. CDR1 and CDR2 (germline): MNHEY, SVGEGT. CDR3 DNA: TGTGCGTCGGAAGGGAGCAATCAGCCCCAGCATTTT. Residues: CASEGSNQPQHF.

The V gene is TRBV15, the J gene TRBJ1-1; D is possibly TRBD1 (5 bases). CDR1 and CDR2 (germline): LNHNV, YYDKDF (reference sequence). Trimming stripped 2 bases from V and 8 bases from J, with 12 bases between. This CDR3 is built from 13 residues. Here the CDR3 DNA reads TGTGCCACCAGCAGACGGGGGTATGGGGAAGCTTTCTTT. Protein: CATSRRGYGEAFF.

V is TRBV14 and J is TRBJ2-7; 8 bases map to TRBD2. The trim removed 5 bases at V and 2 bases at J, leaving 5 bases unmatched. CDR1 SGHDN and CDR2 FVKESK come from the germline V gene. CDR3 length equals 14 residues. As DNA, the CDR3 is TGTGCCAGCAGCGTACGGGGGGGAGCCTACGAGCAGTACTTC. It codes for CASSVRGGAYEQYF.

This chain connects TRBV9 to TRBJ2-4; 11 nucleotides match TRBD1. This CDR3 region has 18 residues. The V and J ends lost 4 bases and 3 bases, in that order; junction bases with no gene match: 12. Germline lookup yields CDR1 SGDLS and CDR2 YYNGEE. The CDR3 reads CASSPYSSGTGGKNIQYF. The CDR3 bases are TGTGCCAGCAGCCCCTACTCCTCCGGGACAGGGGGCAAAAACATTCAGTACTTC.

The chain uses TRBV15 and TRBJ1-1; TRBD1 might be the D (6 bases). The germline V gene has CDR1 LNHNV and CDR2 YYDKDF (reference sequence). Trimming removed 8 bases from V and 4 bases from J, with 14 bases in between. CDR3 length equals 13 residues. The CDR3 DNA reads TGTGCCACCGCCCGACAGGAGGGCACTGAAGCTTTCTTT. Its protein product is CATARQEGTEAFF. Variable domain in full (rest from reference TRBV15 and TRBJ1-1): DAMVIQNPRYQVTQFGKPVTLSCSQTLNHNVMYWYQQKSSQAPKLLFHYYDKDFNNEADTPDNFQSRRPNTSFCFLDIRSPGLGDTAMYLCATARQEGTEAFFGQGTRLTVV.

This chain connects TRBV15 to TRBJ2-3, with a weak D call TRBD2 (7 bases). V lost 1 base, J lost 5 bases, and 13 bases lay in between. Germline V CDR1 and CDR2: LNHNV, YYDKDF (reference sequence). CDR3 length: 15 amino acids. CDR3: CATSRARGAIDTQYF. The CDR3 DNA follows: TGTGCCACCAGCAGAGCCCGGGGGGCGATAGATACGCAGTATTTT.

This clonotype was detected once. The chain is built from TRBV9 and TRBJ1-6; no clear D. The CDR3 extends over 17 amino acids. Trimming left V 0 bases short and J 0 bases short, with 10 bases between. Germline V CDR1 and CDR2: SGDLS, YYNGEE. CDR3 residues: CASSVESLSSYNSPLHF. In nucleotides, the CDR3 is TGTGCCAGCAGCGTAGAGTCATTGAGCTCCTATAATTCACCCCTCCACTTT.

The chain employs TRBV10-3 and TRBJ2-7, with 7 bases lining up with TRBD1. The trim removed 2 bases at V and 6 bases at J, leaving 4 bases unmatched. The CDR3 length is 13 residues. Germline V gene sequence: CDR1 ENHRY, CDR2 SYGVKD. The CDR3 region has the DNA TGTGCCATCAGTGAGACAGGGGCTTCCGAGCAGTACTTC. Residues: CAISETGASEQYF.

The chain carries TRBV7-9 and TRBJ2-1; D is perhaps TRBD2 (6 bases). Deletions cut 9 bases from V and 6 bases from J, with 21 bases between. CDR1 SEHNR and CDR2 FQNEAQ come from the germline V gene (reference sequence). The CDR3 extends over 15 amino acids. The CDR3 DNA follows: TGTGCCAGTCGGGGGAATCAGGGAAGGGGCAATGAGCAGTTCTTC. Translation: CASRGNQGRGNEQFF.

The sample holds a few counts of this clonotype. This chain uses TRBV5-1 with TRBJ1-2, with TRBD1 as a possible D gene (5 bases). CDR1 is SGHRS, CDR2 YFSETQ, per germline. Trimming cost V 4 bases and J 2 bases, with 9 bases left between them. The CDR3 is 13 amino acids. The CDR3 reads CASSEDINYGYTF. The CDR3 bases are TGCGCCAGCAGCGAGGACATCAACTATGGCTACACCTTC.

In its sample, this clonotype was seen a few times. The chain combines TRBV27 with TRBJ2-7; the match to TRBD2 covers 7 bases. Germline assignment: CDR1 MNHEY and CDR2 SMNVEV (reference sequence). This CDR3 comprises 13 residues. The ends lost 3 bases at V and 2 bases at J; junction bases unmatched: 1. The CDR3 loop reads CASSFGTTYEQYF. DNA for the CDR3: TGTGCCAGCAGTTTTGGGACTACCTACGAGCAGTACTTC.

The V gene is TRBV6-1, the J gene TRBJ2-2; TRBD1 matches at 12 bases. The germline V gene has CDR1 MNHNS and CDR2 SASEGT. The ends lost 11 bases at V and 1 base at J; junction bases unmatched: 14. The CDR3 is 18 amino acids. The CDR3: CAAPFGGQGAWNTGELFF. CDR3 nucleotides: TGTGCCGCCCCTTTCGGGGGACAGGGGGCGTGGAACACCGGGGAGCTGTTTTTT.